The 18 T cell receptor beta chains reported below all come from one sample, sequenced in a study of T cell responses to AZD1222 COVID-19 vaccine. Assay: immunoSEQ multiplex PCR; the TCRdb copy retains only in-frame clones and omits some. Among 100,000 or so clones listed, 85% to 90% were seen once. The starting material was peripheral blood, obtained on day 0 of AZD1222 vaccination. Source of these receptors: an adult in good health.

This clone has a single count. CDR3 DNA: TGTGCCAGCAGCTTGGGGAAGGCCAGGGGCCATGACGAGCAGTACTTC. Protein: CASSLGKARGHDEQYF. This chain connects TRBV5-8 to TRBJ2-7; tentative D call: TRBD1 (6 bases). CDR3 length equals 16 residues. The V and J ends lost 0 bases and 5 bases respectively, with 18 bases between them. Per germline, CDR1 SGHTS and CDR2 YDEGEE.

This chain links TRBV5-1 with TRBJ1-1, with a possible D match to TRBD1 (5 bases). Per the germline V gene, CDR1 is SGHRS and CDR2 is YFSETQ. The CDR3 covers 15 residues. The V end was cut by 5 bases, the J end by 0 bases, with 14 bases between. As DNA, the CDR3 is TGCGCCAGCAGACCAGGGTGGAACATGAACACTGAAGCTTTCTTT. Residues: CASRPGWNMNTEAFF.

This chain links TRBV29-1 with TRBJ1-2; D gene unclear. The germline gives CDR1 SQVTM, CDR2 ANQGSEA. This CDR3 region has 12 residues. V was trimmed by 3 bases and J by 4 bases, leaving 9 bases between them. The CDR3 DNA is TGCAGCGTTGAGTCCCGGCCCTATGGCTACACCTTC. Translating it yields CSVESRPYGYTF.

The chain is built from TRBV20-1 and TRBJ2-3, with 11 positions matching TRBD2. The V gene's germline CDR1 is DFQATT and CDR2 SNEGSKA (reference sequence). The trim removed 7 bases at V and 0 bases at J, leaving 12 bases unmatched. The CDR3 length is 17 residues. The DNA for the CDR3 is TGCAGTGTTACTGACACTAGCGGGAGCCCTAGCACAGATACGCAGTATTTT. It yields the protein CSVTDTSGSPSTDTQYF.

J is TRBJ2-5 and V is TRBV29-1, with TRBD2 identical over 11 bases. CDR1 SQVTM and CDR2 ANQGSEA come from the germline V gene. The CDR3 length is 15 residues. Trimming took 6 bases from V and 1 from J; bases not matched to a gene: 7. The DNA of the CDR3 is TGCAGCGTGGGGGGGACTAGCGGTAGCCAAGAGACCCAGTACTTC. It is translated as CSVGGTSGSQETQYF.

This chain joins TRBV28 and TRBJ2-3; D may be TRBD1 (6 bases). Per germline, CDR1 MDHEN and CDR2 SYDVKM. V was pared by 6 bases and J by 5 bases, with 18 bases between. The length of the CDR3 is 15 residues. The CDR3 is CASRPGQGPLDTQYF. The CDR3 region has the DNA TGTGCCAGCAGACCGGGGCAGGGGCCCTTAGATACGCAGTATTTT.

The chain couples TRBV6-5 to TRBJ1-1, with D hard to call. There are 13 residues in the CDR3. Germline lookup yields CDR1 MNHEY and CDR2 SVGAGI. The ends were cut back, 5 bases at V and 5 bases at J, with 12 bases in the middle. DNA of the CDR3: TGTGCCAGCAGTCCCTCAGGCTTTACTGAAGCTTTCTTT. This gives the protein CASSPSGFTEAFF.

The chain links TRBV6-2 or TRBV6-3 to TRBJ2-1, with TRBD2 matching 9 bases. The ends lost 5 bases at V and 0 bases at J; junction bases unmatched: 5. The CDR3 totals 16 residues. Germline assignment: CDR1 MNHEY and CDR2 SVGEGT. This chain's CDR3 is CASSPRLAASYNEQFF. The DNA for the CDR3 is TGTGCCAGCAGTCCCCGACTAGCGGCCTCCTACAATGAGCAGTTCTTC.

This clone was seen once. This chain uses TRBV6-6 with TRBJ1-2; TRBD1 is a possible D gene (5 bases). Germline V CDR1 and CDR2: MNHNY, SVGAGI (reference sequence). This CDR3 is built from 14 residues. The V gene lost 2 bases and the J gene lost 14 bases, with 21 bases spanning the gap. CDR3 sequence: CASSYTSSWGDHTF. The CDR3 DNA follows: TGTGCCAGCAGTTACACCTCGTCGTGGGGGGATCATACCTTC.

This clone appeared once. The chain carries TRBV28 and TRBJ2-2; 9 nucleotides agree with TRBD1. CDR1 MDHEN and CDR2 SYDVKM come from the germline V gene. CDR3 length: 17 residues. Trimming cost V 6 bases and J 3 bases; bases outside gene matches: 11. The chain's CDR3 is CASRGEGQGGYTGELFF. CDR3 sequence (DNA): TGTGCCAGCAGGGGAGAGGGACAGGGAGGGTACACCGGGGAGCTGTTTTTT.

The CDR3 loop is CASSAGQGSYGYTF. The CDR3 DNA reads as TGTGCCAGCAGCGCAGGACAGGGTAGCTATGGCTACACCTTC. This chain connects TRBV6-5 to TRBJ1-2, with TRBD1 matching 8 bases. CDR1 is MNHEY and CDR2 is SVGAGI in the germline V gene. V lost 6 bases and J lost 4; bases outside the gene matches: 7. This CDR3 has 14 amino acids.

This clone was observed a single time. The CDR3 loop reads CASSPPGGYTGELFF. The CDR3, as DNA: TGTGCCAGCAGCCCGCCAGGGGGCTACACCGGGGAGCTGTTTTTT. V and J are TRBV3-1 (or the pseudogene TRBV3-2) and TRBJ2-2; 8 nucleotides agree with TRBD1. There are 15 residues in the CDR3. Looked up from germline, CDR1 is LGHDT and CDR2 is YNNKEL (reference sequence). The trim removed 4 bases at V and 3 bases at J, leaving 4 bases unmatched.

CDR3 amino acids: CASSIANTGTTEAFF. CDR3 bases: TGTGCCAGTAGTATAGCAAACACAGGGACCACTGAAGCTTTCTTT. The chain has TRBV19 and TRBJ1-1, with D possibly being TRBD1 (6 bases). The CDR3 extends over 15 amino acids. Germline loops: CDR1 LNHDA, CDR2 SQIVND (reference sequence). V was cut by 1 base and J by 4 bases, with 13 bases left in between.

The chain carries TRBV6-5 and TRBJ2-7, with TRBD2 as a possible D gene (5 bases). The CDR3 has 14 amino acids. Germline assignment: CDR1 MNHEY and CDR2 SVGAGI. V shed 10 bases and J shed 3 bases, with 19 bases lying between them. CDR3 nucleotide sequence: TGTGCCATAACTAGAGGTGGGGTCCTCTACGAGCAGTACTTC. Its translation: CAITRGGVLYEQYF.

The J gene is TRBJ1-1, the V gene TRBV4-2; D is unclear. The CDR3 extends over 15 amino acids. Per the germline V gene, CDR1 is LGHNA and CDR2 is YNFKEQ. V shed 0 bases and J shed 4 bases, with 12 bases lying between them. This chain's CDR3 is CASSQEGSWGTEAFF. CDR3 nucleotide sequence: TGTGCCAGCAGCCAAGAAGGGTCCTGGGGCACTGAAGCTTTCTTT.

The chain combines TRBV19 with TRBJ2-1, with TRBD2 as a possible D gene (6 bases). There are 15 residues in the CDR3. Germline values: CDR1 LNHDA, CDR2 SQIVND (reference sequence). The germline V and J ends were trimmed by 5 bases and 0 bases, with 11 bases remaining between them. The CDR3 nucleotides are TGTGCCAGTAGTCGGGACTCATCCTCCTACAATGAGCAGTTCTTC. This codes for CASSRDSSSYNEQFF.

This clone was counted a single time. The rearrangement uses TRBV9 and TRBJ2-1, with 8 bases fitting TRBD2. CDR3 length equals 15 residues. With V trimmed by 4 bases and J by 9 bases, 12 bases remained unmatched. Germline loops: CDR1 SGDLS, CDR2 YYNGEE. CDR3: CASSPPPSGSGEQFF. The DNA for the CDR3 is TGTGCCAGCAGCCCCCCGCCCAGCGGGAGTGGTGAGCAGTTCTTC.

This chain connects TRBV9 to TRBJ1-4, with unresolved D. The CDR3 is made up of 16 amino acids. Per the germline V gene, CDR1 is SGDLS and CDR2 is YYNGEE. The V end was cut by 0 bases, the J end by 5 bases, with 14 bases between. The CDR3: CASSVGAGIGNEKLFF. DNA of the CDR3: TGTGCCAGCAGCGTAGGGGCGGGGATAGGAAATGAAAAACTGTTTTTT.